The 26 T cell receptor beta chains below were found in one sample sequenced in a study of shared clonotypes between healthy human individuals. TCRdb's table, derived via immunoSEQ multiplex PCR, lists solely in-frame clones and lacks some. The table lists approximately 530,000 clones, around 96% of them singletons. Sequenced input: naive CD4+ T cells sorted from blood. Subset of the sample: CD45RA+ positively selected. The receptors were gathered from a woman aged 30 to 39 in good health.

The chain carries TRBV5-6 and TRBJ2-7, with 11 bases that match TRBD2. The V segment lost 4 bases and the J segment 3 bases; nucleotides outside the gene matches: 3. This CDR3 region has 14 residues. Germline V gives CDR1 SGHDT, CDR2 YYEEEE. The CDR3 region has the DNA TGTGCCAGCAGCCCTCTAGCGGGAGGCTACGAGCAGTACTTC. Translation: CASSPLAGGYEQYF.

This chain joins TRBV19 and TRBJ1-1; weak D call: TRBD1 (5 bases). V shed 5 bases and J shed 5 bases, with 21 bases lying between them. This CDR3 is 16 amino acids long. The germline V gene has CDR1 LNHDA and CDR2 SQIVND (reference sequence). This CDR3 reads CASSQNGRRGGTEAFF. The CDR3 DNA reads TGTGCCAGTAGTCAAAATGGTCGGAGGGGTGGAACTGAAGCTTTCTTT.

This sequence joins TRBV7-2 and TRBJ1-5; D is unresolved. This CDR3 is built from 17 residues. Trimming left V 2 bases short and J 0 bases short, with 14 bases between. CDR1 and CDR2 (germline): SGHTA, FQGNSA. CDR3 protein: CASSLSHTETSNQPQHF. In nucleotides, the CDR3 is TGTGCCAGCAGCTTAAGTCATACGGAAACTAGCAATCAGCCCCAGCATTTT.

The chain employs TRBV28 and TRBJ2-1, with 16 bases identical to TRBD2. Germline-derived CDR1 and CDR2 are MDHEN and SYDVKM. CDR3 size: 19 residues. V lost 1 base and J lost 0; bases outside the gene matches: 3. The CDR3 sequence is CASSLLGTSGRASYNEQFF. DNA of the CDR3: TGTGCCAGCAGTTTATTGGGGACTAGCGGGAGGGCCTCCTACAATGAGCAGTTCTTC.

The gene calls are TRBV7-9 and TRBJ2-3, with unresolved D. CDR3 size: 17 residues. Per the germline V gene, CDR1 is SEHNR and CDR2 is FQNEAQ (reference sequence). Trimming stripped 3 bases from V and 0 bases from J, with 16 bases between. CDR3 loop: CASSFFSRTDSTDTQYF. As DNA, the CDR3 is TGTGCCAGCAGCTTCTTCTCAAGGACGGATAGCACAGATACGCAGTATTTT.

V is TRBV6-6 and J is TRBJ2-7; no clear D gene. CDR1 and CDR2 from the germline V gene are MNHNY and SVGAGI (reference sequence). The CDR3 spans 15 residues. V lost 2 bases and J lost 2, with 13 bases in between. The CDR3 here is CASSYDGSPTYEQYF. The CDR3 DNA follows: TGTGCCAGCAGTTACGACGGATCCCCTACCTACGAGCAGTACTTC.

The J gene is TRBJ1-5, the V gene TRBV21-1; TRBD1 was called by the table and not checked on the DNA. TRBV21-1 is tagged as a pseudogene. There are 17 residues in the CDR3. This chain's CDR3 is CASSKNQGAYSNQPQHF. DNA for the CDR3: TGTGCCAGCAGCAAAAACCAAGGGGCTTATAGCAATCAGCCCCAGCATTTT.

The chain links TRBV28 to TRBJ1-3, with D hard to call. Trimming took off 6 bases at V and 1 base at J, with 10 bases between the two ends. This CDR3 comprises 14 residues. Germline V CDR1 and CDR2: MDHEN, SYDVKM. The CDR3, as DNA: TGTGCCAGCAGCCCAACTGCTTCTGGAAACACCATATATTTT. Translated, it gives CASSPTASGNTIYF.

The chain uses TRBV7-9 and TRBJ2-7, with D possibly being TRBD1 (6 bases). V was pared by 5 bases and J by 3 bases, with 14 bases between. In germline, CDR1 is SEHNR, CDR2 FQNEAQ (reference sequence). This CDR3 spans 14 amino acids. CDR3 nucleotides: TGTGCCAGCAGCCTCCAGGGGCAGTTCTACGAGCAGTACTTC. Protein sequence: CASSLQGQFYEQYF.

V usage is TRBV11-3 and J usage is TRBJ2-1; 14 bases map to TRBD2. The CDR3 totals 15 residues. Per germline, CDR1 SGHNT and CDR2 YENEEA. The V segment lost 3 bases and the J segment 7 bases; nucleotides outside the gene matches: 2. The CDR3 DNA follows: TGTGCCAGCAGCTTCGGGACTAGCGGGAGTAATGAGCAGTTCTTC. Protein sequence: CASSFGTSGSNEQFF.

The chain recombines TRBV7-3 with TRBJ2-3, with 9 positions matching TRBD2. V lost 3 bases to trimming and J lost 0 bases; unmatched junction nucleotides: 1. There are 15 residues in the CDR3. CDR1 SGHTA and CDR2 FQGTGA come from the germline V gene. The CDR3 DNA follows: TGTGCCAGCAGCTTTGCGGGAGGGAGCACAGATACGCAGTATTTT. Translation: CASSFAGGSTDTQYF.

This clone was recorded once. The chain employs TRBV11-3 and TRBJ2-1; D uncertain. The CDR3 spans 12 residues. The ends were cut back, 2 bases at V and 7 bases at J, with 6 bases in the middle. Germline-derived CDR1 and CDR2 are SGHNT and YENEEA. The CDR3 sequence: CASSLYENEQFF. CDR3 sequence (DNA): TGTGCCAGCAGCTTATATGAAAATGAGCAGTTCTTC.

This clone was seen once. V usage is TRBV9 and J usage is TRBJ2-1; 11 bases are a match to TRBD2. The CDR3 covers 17 residues. V lost 4 bases to trimming and J lost 6 bases; unmatched junction nucleotides: 12. Germline CDR1 SGDLS, CDR2 YYNGEE. CDR3 in amino acids: CASSRNLGLAERNEQFF. CDR3 sequence (DNA): TGTGCCAGCAGCCGTAATTTGGGACTAGCGGAGCGCAATGAGCAGTTCTTC.

V gene TRBV19 combines with J gene TRBJ2-1; D unclear. This CDR3 comprises 14 residues. Deletions cut 4 bases from V and 5 bases from J, with 12 bases between. Germline V lookup: CDR1 LNHDA, CDR2 SQIVND (reference sequence). CDR3: CASSTPNVDNEQFF. The CDR3 nucleotides read TGTGCCAGTAGTACCCCCAACGTGGACAATGAGCAGTTCTTC.

The chain has TRBV14 and TRBJ1-3; TRBD1 matches at 8 bases. The CDR3 has 14 amino acids. Per the germline V gene, CDR1 is SGHDN and CDR2 is FVKESK. Trimming cost V 8 bases and J 1 base; bases outside gene matches: 4. The CDR3 region is CASRGQGSGNTIYF. The CDR3 nucleotides read TGTGCCAGCCGAGGACAGGGATCTGGAAACACCATATATTTT.

This clone was counted once. This rearrangement joins TRBV19 to TRBJ2-4; D ambiguous. V lost 10 bases and J 8 bases, leaving 18 bases between the germline ends. CDR3 length equals 13 residues. Germline V CDR1 and CDR2: LNHDA, SQIVND (reference sequence). The CDR3 spells CANGSESQDIQYF. CDR3 bases: TGTGCCAATGGCTCGGAGAGCCAGGACATTCAGTACTTC.

The table lists this clone with a count of one. The chain uses TRBV19 and TRBJ1-2, with TRBD1 identical over 7 bases. The CDR3 covers 13 residues. V trimming: 5 bases; J trimming: 3 bases; junction bases outside the gene matches: 3. From germline, CDR1 is LNHDA and CDR2 SQIVND (reference sequence). Written as DNA, the CDR3 is TGTGCCAGTAGTGTCGGACAGGACTATGGCTACACCTTC. Its protein is CASSVGQDYGYTF. The full variable domain, in which reference TRBV19 and TRBJ1-2 provide the parts outside the CDR3, is DGGITQSPKYLFRKEGQNVTLSCEQNLNHDAMYWYRQDPGQGLRLIYYSQIVNDFQKGDIAEGYSVSREKKESFPLTVTSAQKNPTAFYLCASSVGQDYGYTFGSGTRLTVV.

This clone was recorded only once. CDR3 bases: TGTGCCAGCAGTTTGAATCAACCAGGGGGGGACACCCAGTACTTC. It codes for CASSLNQPGGDTQYF. The genes are TRBV27 and TRBJ2-5; TRBD1 or TRBD2 may be the D gene (7 bases each). Germline CDR1 MNHEY, CDR2 SMNVEV (reference sequence). V was trimmed by 3 bases and J by 8 bases, leaving 19 bases between them. This CDR3 spans 15 amino acids.

Of note for this clone: Additional DNA sequences in this sample encode the identical CDR3. The chain uses TRBV28 and TRBJ1-1; maybe TRBD1 (6 bases). The length of the CDR3 is 14 residues. V lost 6 bases to trimming and J lost 0 bases, with 11 bases between them. CDR1 is MDHEN and CDR2 is SYDVKM in the germline V gene. This CDR3 is CASSPGQLNTEAFF. The CDR3 DNA is TGTGCCAGCAGCCCAGGACAGTTGAACACTGAAGCTTTCTTT.

The J gene is TRBJ1-4, the V gene TRBV4-1, with no clear D. The CDR3 is made up of 15 amino acids. Germline CDR1 MGHRA, CDR2 YSYEKL. Trimming stripped 4 bases from V and 3 bases from J, with 12 bases between. The CDR3 sequence: CASSLKGIANEKLFF. The CDR3 DNA follows: TGCGCCAGCAGCCTGAAGGGTATCGCTAATGAAAAACTGTTTTTT.

The V gene is TRBV28, the J gene TRBJ1-1, with D possibly TRBD1 on 5 matching bases. This CDR3 is 16 amino acids long. The V gene's germline CDR1 is MDHEN and CDR2 SYDVKM. Trimming removed 6 bases from V and 0 bases from J, with 17 bases in between. CDR3 DNA: TGTGCCAGCAGAAGTTCGGGGCGGGCGGTGAACACTGAAGCTTTCTTT. The encoded protein is CASRSSGRAVNTEAFF.

This clone has only one observation. J is TRBJ2-2 and V is TRBV4-2; TRBD2 aligns across 9 bases. V gave up 1 base and J gave up 2 bases; unmatched junction bases: 11. Germline loops: CDR1 LGHNA, CDR2 YNFKEQ. This CDR3 contains 19 residues. CDR3 region: CASSQVQGGRASNTGELFF. The CDR3 DNA sequence: TGTGCCAGCAGCCAAGTGCAAGGCGGGAGGGCCTCCAACACCGGGGAGCTGTTTTTT.

J is TRBJ2-4 and V is TRBV28; no clear D gene. V was cut by 10 bases and J by 9 bases, with 13 bases left in between. Germline V lookup: CDR1 MDHEN, CDR2 SYDVKM. The CDR3 consists of 11 residues. CDR3 nucleotides: TGTGCCACCCAAAGGGTGGGCATTCAGTACTTC. Residues: CATQRVGIQYF.

The chain is built from TRBV19 and TRBJ2-7, with 10 nucleotides matching TRBD2. The CDR3 sequence is 15 residues long. The J segment lost 4 bases and the V segment lost 3 bases, leaving 6 bases of the junction unmatched. CDR1 is LNHDA, CDR2 SQIVND, per germline (reference sequence). CDR3 sequence reads: CASSIVLAGVYEQYF. In nucleotides, the CDR3 is TGTGCCAGTAGTATTGTCCTAGCGGGAGTATACGAGCAGTACTTC.

J is TRBJ2-1 and V is TRBV29-1, with unresolved D. Germline V lookup: CDR1 SQVTM, CDR2 ANQGSEA. The CDR3 spans 15 residues. The V and J ends lost 6 bases and 0 bases respectively, with 15 bases between them. The CDR3 spells CSVPAEASSYNEQFF. As DNA, the CDR3 is TGCAGCGTGCCTGCCGAGGCTAGCTCCTACAATGAGCAGTTCTTC.

The J gene is TRBJ2-7, the V gene TRBV18; D gene uncertain. Trimming stripped 1 base from V and 4 bases from J, with 11 bases between. Germline CDR1 and CDR2: KGHSH and LQKENI. This CDR3 is built from 14 residues. In DNA, the CDR3 is TGTGCCAGCTCACCACAGTCCGGCAGTTACGAGCAGTACTTC. Protein product: CASSPQSGSYEQYF.